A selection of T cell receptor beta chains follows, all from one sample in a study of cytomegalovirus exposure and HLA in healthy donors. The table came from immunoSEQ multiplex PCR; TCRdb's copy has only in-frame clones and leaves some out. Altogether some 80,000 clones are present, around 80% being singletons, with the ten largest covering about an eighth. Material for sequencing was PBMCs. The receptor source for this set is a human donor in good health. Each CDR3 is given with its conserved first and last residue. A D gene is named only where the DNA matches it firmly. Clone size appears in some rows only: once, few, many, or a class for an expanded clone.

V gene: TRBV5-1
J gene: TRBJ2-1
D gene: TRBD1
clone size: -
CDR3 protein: CASSPRDRGSEQFF
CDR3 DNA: TGCGCCAGCAGCCCCCGGGACAGGGGGAGTGAGCAGTTCTTC

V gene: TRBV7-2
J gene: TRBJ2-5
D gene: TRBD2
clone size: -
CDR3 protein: CASSLSGAKETQYF
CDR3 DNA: TGTGCCAGCAGCTTAAGCGGGGCTAAAGAGACCCAGTACTTC

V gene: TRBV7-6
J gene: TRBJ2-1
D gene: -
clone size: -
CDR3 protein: CASSLGGEQFF
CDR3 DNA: TGTGCCAGCAGCTTAGGAGGGGAGCAGTTCTTC

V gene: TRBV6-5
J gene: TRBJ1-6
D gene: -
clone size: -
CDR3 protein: CASKMGAGNSPLHF
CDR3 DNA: TGTGCCAGCAAAATGGGGGCTGGGAATTCACCCCTCCACTTT

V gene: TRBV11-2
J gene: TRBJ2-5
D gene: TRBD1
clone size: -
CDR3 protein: CASSPTGREETQYF
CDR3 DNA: TGTGCCAGCAGCCCGACAGGGCGCGAAGAGACCCAGTACTTC

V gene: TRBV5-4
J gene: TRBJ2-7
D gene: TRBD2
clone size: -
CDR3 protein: CASSLAVSGAYEQYF
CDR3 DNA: TGTGCCAGCAGCTTGGCGGTTAGCGGGGCCTACGAGCAGTACTTC

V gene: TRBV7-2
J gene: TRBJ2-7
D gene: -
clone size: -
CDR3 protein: CASSPTGSYEQYF
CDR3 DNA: TGTGCCAGCAGCCCAACGGGGAGCTACGAGCAGTACTTC

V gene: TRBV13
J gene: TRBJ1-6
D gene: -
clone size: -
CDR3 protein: CASSLENRVSYNSPLHF
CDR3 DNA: TGTGCCAGCAGCTTAGAAAACAGGGTATCCTATAATTCACCCCTCCACTTT

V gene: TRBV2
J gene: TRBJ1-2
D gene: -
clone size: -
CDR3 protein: CASSDTPGYGYTF
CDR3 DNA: TGTGCCAGCAGCGACACCCCAGGGTATGGCTACACCTTC

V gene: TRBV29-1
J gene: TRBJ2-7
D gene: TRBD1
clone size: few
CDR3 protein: CSVIGLTGSYEQYF
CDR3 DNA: TGCAGCGTTATAGGTTTGACAGGGTCCTACGAGCAGTACTTC

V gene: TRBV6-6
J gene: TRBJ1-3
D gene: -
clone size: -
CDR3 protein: CASSYTARRGNTIYF
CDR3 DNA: TGTGCCAGCAGTTACACGGCTCGGAGAGGAAACACCATATATTTT